These 2 T cell receptor beta chains share one sample of origin, sequenced in a study of pediatric ulcerative colitis. The assay was immunoSEQ multiplex PCR, and TCRdb's table has in-frame clones only and misses some. The sample lists about 35,000 clones; about 81% were seen once. During colonoscopy, one to two rectal pinch biopsies were collected. The material sequenced was gut tissue. The source is a boy younger than 18 with mild ulcerative colitis.

The gene calls are TRBV5-5 and TRBJ1-1, with D unclear. The CDR3 sequence is 14 residues long. Looked up from germline, CDR1 is SGHKS and CDR2 is YYEKEE (reference sequence). Trimming removed 4 bases from V and 4 bases from J, with 14 bases in between. The CDR3 nucleotides read TGTGCCAGCAGCCGGGTCGCCTTCGGCACTGAAGCTTTCTTT. Translation gives CASSRVAFGTEAFF.

The CDR3 loop reads CASIRQGAVGYTF. The CDR3 bases are TGTGCCAGCATTCGACAGGGGGCAGTTGGCTACACCTTC. The V and J genes are TRBV2 and TRBJ1-2; 10 bases are a match to TRBD1. CDR1 is SNHLY and CDR2 is FYNNEI in the germline V gene. The V and J ends lost 7 bases and 7 bases, in that order; junction bases with no gene match: 6. The CDR3 length is 13 residues.